Shown below are 30 T cell receptor beta chains from a single sample sequenced in a study of beta chain features in type 1 diabetes. These receptors have no identified antigens. Since all of the isolated RNA was reverse transcribed, expressed TCRB transcripts were what got sequenced. The repertoire was sequenced with immunoSEQ multiplex PCR; TCRdb's copy has only in-frame clones and lacks some. The profile shows hundreds of thousands of clones, around an eighth of them singletons. Whole-study findings and limits: When Type 1 diabetes patients were examined, their TCRB CDR3s proved moderately but significantly shorter in all four CD4+ subsets.

Input material: naive CD4+ T cells from blood. The receptors come from a man in his late teens or twenties with type 1 diabetes.

V and J are TRBV5-1 and TRBJ2-7, with D perhaps assigned TRBD1 or TRBD2 (5 bases each). The germline CDR1 and CDR2 sequences are SGHRS and YFSETQ. The CDR3 is made up of 17 amino acids. Between the trimmed V and J ends, which lost 0 bases and 6 bases, there was a span of 22 bases. The CDR3 sequence: CASSLAFHGPVRGEQYF. In DNA, the CDR3 is TGCGCCAGCAGCTTGGCCTTTCACGGACCCGTGAGGGGCGAGCAGTACTTC. Supplemented by reference TRBV5-1 and TRBJ2-7, the full variable domain reads KAGVTQTPRYLIKTRGQQVTLSCSPISGHRSVSWYQQTPGQGLQFLFEYFSETQRNKGNFPGRFSGRQFSNSRSEMNVSTLELGDSALYLCASSLAFHGPVRGEQYFGPGTRLTVT.

The rearrangement joins TRBV7-2 to TRBJ1-4; 8 nucleotides align to TRBD1. Germline V gene sequence: CDR1 SGHTA, CDR2 FQGNSA. V shed 5 bases and J 4 bases; nucleotides not matched to a gene: 9. This CDR3 has 16 residues. The CDR3 DNA sequence: TGTGCCAGCAGCGAACAGGGGGTTAGGAATAATGAAAAACTGTTTTTT. It encodes CASSEQGVRNNEKLFF.

This clone has just a few counts. The chain combines TRBV10-3 with TRBJ1-2, with 8 nucleotides matching TRBD1. Germline V gene data show CDR1 as ENHRY and CDR2 as SYGVKD. J lost 7 bases, V lost 6 bases, and 1 base had no gene match. This CDR3 is 11 amino acids long. The CDR3 coding sequence is TGTGCCATCAGAGGACAGGGTGGCTACACCTTC. Its translation is CAIRGQGGYTF.

This clone was counted only a few times. Other DNA sequences in this specimen translate into the identical CDR3. The chain couples TRBV30 to TRBJ1-6, with D uncertain. Germline V gene lookup returns CDR1 GTSNPN and CDR2 SVGIG (reference sequence). The CDR3 totals 15 residues. The ends were cut back, 1 base at V and 0 bases at J, with 7 bases in the middle. CDR3 in amino acids: CAWSAPGSYNSPLHF. DNA for the CDR3: TGTGCCTGGAGTGCTCCGGGCTCCTATAATTCACCCCTCCACTTT.

The chain employs TRBV28 and TRBJ1-2, with D tentatively TRBD1 (6 bases). This CDR3 region has 12 residues. V lost 6 bases and J lost 3, with 8 bases in between. Germline V gene data show CDR1 as MDHEN and CDR2 as SYDVKM. CDR3: CASRGGYYGYTF. The CDR3 DNA is TGTGCCAGCAGGGGGGGCTACTATGGCTACACCTTC.

As regards this clone: This sample includes further DNA sequences coding for the same CDR3. The chain joins TRBV30 to TRBJ1-5, with 9 bases matching TRBD1. Germline V lookup: CDR1 GTSNPN, CDR2 SVGIG (reference sequence). V lost 0 bases to trimming and J lost 5 bases; unmatched junction nucleotides: 5. The length of the CDR3 is 15 residues. Here the CDR3 DNA reads TGTGCCTGGAGTGTACGGGGACAGGGCGATCAGCCCCAGCATTTT. Residues: CAWSVRGQGDQPQHF. Together with reference TRBV30 and TRBJ1-5, the CDR3 gives the full variable domain: SQTIHQWPATLVQPVGSPLSLECTVEGTSNPNLYWYRQAAGRGLQLLFYSVGIGQISSEVPQNLSASRPQDRQFILSSKKLLLSDSGFYLCAWSVRGQGDQPQHFGDGTRLSIL.

In its sample, this clone was seen a few times. This chain connects TRBV30 to TRBJ1-2; weak D call: TRBD1 (5 bases). Trimming took off 2 bases at V and 2 bases at J, with 12 bases between the two ends. Germline loops: CDR1 GTSNPN, CDR2 SVGIG (reference sequence). The CDR3 covers 14 residues. CDR3 nucleotide sequence: TGTGCCTGGAGTTCGGGGGATGGAAACTATGGCTACACCTTC. As protein: CAWSSGDGNYGYTF.

As to this clone: In the same sample, other DNA sequences code for this CDR3. The chain combines TRBV30 with TRBJ1-1; no firm D call. Trimming stripped 0 bases from V and 0 bases from J, with 2 bases between. From germline, CDR1 is GTSNPN and CDR2 SVGIG (reference sequence). The CDR3 length is 12 residues. The CDR3 nucleotides are TGTGCCTGGAGTGTATTGAACACTGAAGCTTTCTTT. It yields the protein CAWSVLNTEAFF.

Here the CDR3 reads CASSQERAGAYTF. The CDR3 nucleotides are TGTGCCAGCAGCCAAGAGAGGGCAGGGGCCTACACCTTC. The chain carries TRBV14 and TRBJ1-2; D is possibly TRBD1 (6 bases). CDR3 length: 13 amino acids. V lost 0 bases and J 10 bases, leaving 12 bases between the germline ends. Looked up from germline, CDR1 is SGHDN and CDR2 is FVKESK.

Regarding this clone: One end of the junction varies from germline; a read error may be responsible. The chain links TRBV20-1 to TRBJ1-1; 7 positions match TRBD1. The CDR3 covers 11 residues. Per germline, CDR1 DFQATT and CDR2 SNEGSKA (reference sequence). The CDR3 DNA reads TGCAGTGTTAGACAGGGACCTGAAGCTTTCTTT. Translated, it gives CSVRQGPEAFF.

This clone was found once. This chain uses TRBV27 with TRBJ2-7; no definite D call. The CDR3 consists of 13 residues. Trimming removed 3 bases at V and 0 bases at J, with 6 bases between. Looked up from germline, CDR1 is MNHEY and CDR2 is SMNVEV (reference sequence). CDR3 in amino acids: CASSFVGSYEQYF. The CDR3 DNA is TGTGCCAGCAGTTTCGTGGGCTCCTACGAGCAGTACTTC.

In its sample, this clone was seen a few times. V gene TRBV6-4 combines with J gene TRBJ2-3; 8 bases are shared with TRBD2. V shed 6 bases, J shed 4 bases, and the junction held 6 bases outside the gene matches. Germline lookup yields CDR1 MRHNA and CDR2 SNTAGT. CDR3 size: 14 residues. CDR3 residues: CASRMAGGADTQYF. The CDR3 DNA reads as TGTGCCAGCAGAATGGCGGGGGGTGCAGATACGCAGTATTTT.

The chain links TRBV28 to TRBJ1-3; no reliable D call. The CDR3 sequence is 14 residues long. CDR1 is MDHEN, CDR2 SYDVKM, per germline. Deletions cut 5 bases from V and 4 bases from J, with 12 bases between. The CDR3 DNA reads as TGTGCCAGCAGTCCCTGGAGCCGAGGAAACACCATATATTTT. Amino acid sequence: CASSPWSRGNTIYF.

V and J are TRBV9 and TRBJ1-2, with D maybe TRBD1 (6 bases). V lost 2 bases and J lost 2, with 10 bases in between. This CDR3 contains 14 residues. Germline CDR1 SGDLS, CDR2 YYNGEE. CDR3 nucleotides: TGTGCCAGCAGCGTGAGGACAGAAAACTATGGCTACACCTTC. As protein: CASSVRTENYGYTF.

The V gene is TRBV5-1, the J gene TRBJ1-5; 7 bases align to TRBD1. J lost 3 bases, V lost 4 bases, and 4 bases had no gene match. CDR1 is SGHRS, CDR2 YFSETQ, per germline. CDR3 length: 14 amino acids. The CDR3 bases are TGCGCCAGCAGCATGGGACAGACCAATCAGCCCCAGCATTTT. Amino acids: CASSMGQTNQPQHF. Looking up the rest from reference TRBV5-1 and TRBJ1-5 gives the full variable domain: KAGVTQTPRYLIKTRGQQVTLSCSPISGHRSVSWYQQTPGQGLQFLFEYFSETQRNKGNFPGRFSGRQFSNSRSEMNVSTLELGDSALYLCASSMGQTNQPQHFGDGTRLSIL.

The CDR3 DNA follows: TGTGCCAGCAGCTTTGGGGTTAGCACAGATACGCAGTATTTT. It specifies CASSFGVSTDTQYF. The gene calls are TRBV5-5 and TRBJ2-3; D remains unclear. CDR3 length: 14 amino acids. Trimming cost V 2 bases and J 0 bases, with 7 bases left between them. From germline, CDR1 is SGHKS and CDR2 YYEKEE (reference sequence).

This clone was counted a few times. V is TRBV25-1 and J is TRBJ1-3; D possibly corresponds to TRBD1 (5 bases). CDR3 length: 13 amino acids. V dropped 7 bases and J dropped 2 bases, with 9 bases sitting between them. The germline V gene encodes CDR1 MGHDK and CDR2 SYGVNS. The CDR3 loop reads CASIGAAGNTIYF. The CDR3 DNA sequence: TGTGCCAGCATCGGGGCAGCTGGAAACACCATATATTTT.

The chain employs TRBV7-2 and TRBJ2-7; D is possibly TRBD1 or TRBD2 (5 bases each). Germline V lookup: CDR1 SGHTA, CDR2 FQGNSA. CDR3 length equals 14 residues. The V end lost 5 bases, the J end lost 0 bases, and 11 bases lay between the germline ends. The CDR3 DNA is TGTGCCAGCAGCAGCGCCGGGACCTCCTACGAGCAGTACTTC. Translation: CASSSAGTSYEQYF.

This clone turned up a few times. This chain links TRBV2 with TRBJ1-2; unclear D gene. Trimming pared 8 bases from V and 0 bases from J, leaving 13 bases between. Germline V lookup: CDR1 SNHLY, CDR2 FYNNEI. CDR3 length equals 14 residues. The CDR3 reads CASVLVRANYGYTF. The DNA of the CDR3 is TGTGCCAGCGTGCTGGTGCGAGCTAACTATGGCTACACCTTC.

The sample holds a few counts of this clone. The chain joins TRBV7-2 to TRBJ2-1; a possible D gene is TRBD1 (6 bases). The CDR3 length is 15 residues. CDR1 and CDR2 (germline): SGHTA, FQGNSA. V was shortened by 7 bases and J by 9 bases, with 22 bases between the two germline ends. CDR3 amino acids: CASTPWGRTGGEQFF. The CDR3 DNA reads as TGTGCCAGCACCCCATGGGGGCGTACTGGGGGTGAGCAGTTCTTC.

This CDR3 is CASSRGGLRTGGFVNTEAFF. The CDR3 bases are TGCGCCAGCAGCAGGGGAGGGTTGCGGACAGGGGGCTTCGTGAACACTGAAGCTTTCTTT. The chain recombines TRBV5-1 with TRBJ1-1, with TRBD1 matching over 11 bases. The CDR3 contains 20 residues. V dropped 4 bases and J dropped 0; count of bases not matched to a gene: 17. Germline CDR1 is SGHRS and CDR2 is YFSETQ.

The gene calls are TRBV9 and TRBJ2-2; D possibly corresponds to TRBD2 (7 bases). Germline V gives CDR1 SGDLS, CDR2 YYNGEE. The CDR3 covers 17 residues. Trimming left V 3 bases short and J 5 bases short, with 20 bases between. CDR3 amino acids: CASSAPRGAVGTGELFF. Here the CDR3 DNA reads TGTGCCAGCAGCGCCCCTCGGGGGGCGGTTGGTACCGGGGAGCTGTTTTTT.

The chain links TRBV6-1 to TRBJ1-5; 11 bases agree with TRBD1. Germline CDR1 and CDR2: MNHNS and SASEGT. The CDR3 runs 17 residues. The V gene end was trimmed by 0 bases and the J gene end by 7 bases; junction bases not matched to a gene: 8. CDR3 sequence reads: CASSEARTGGFRQPQHF. CDR3 coding DNA: TGTGCCAGCAGTGAAGCGAGGACAGGGGGCTTCAGGCAGCCCCAGCATTTT.

Comment on this clone: Different DNA sequences within this sample yield the same CDR3. The rearrangement links TRBV5-1 to TRBJ2-5; D uncertain. CDR1 is SGHRS, CDR2 YFSETQ, per germline. The CDR3 contains 12 residues. V was clipped by 4 bases and J by 5 bases, with 9 bases between them. The CDR3 region has the DNA TGCGCCAGCAGCCCGCAAGGGGAGACCCAGTACTTC. It translates to CASSPQGETQYF.

The chain joins TRBV18 to TRBJ2-5; D is ambiguous. Looked up from germline, CDR1 is KGHSH and CDR2 is LQKENI. V was trimmed by 2 bases and J by 6 bases, leaving 16 bases between them. CDR3 length: 15 residues. The CDR3, as DNA: TGTGCCAGCTCACCAGGGATAGCCCGCGCAAAGACCCAGTACTTC. Its translation: CASSPGIARAKTQYF.

V gene TRBV10-1 combines with J gene TRBJ1-1; tentative D call: TRBD1 (6 bases). The V end was cut by 5 bases, the J end by 0 bases, with 16 bases between. CDR3 length: 16 amino acids. The germline CDR1 and CDR2 sequences are WNHNN and SYGVQD (reference sequence). CDR3 coding DNA: TGCGCCAGCAGTCAGGGGACCAGAAATATGAACACTGAAGCTTTCTTT. It yields the protein CASSQGTRNMNTEAFF.

This clone has a handful of counts. The chain employs TRBV30 and TRBJ2-5; D gene unclear. Trimming pared 4 bases from V and 1 base from J, leaving 13 bases between. The CDR3 extends over 14 amino acids. The germline V gene has CDR1 GTSNPN and CDR2 SVGIG (reference sequence). CDR3 in amino acids: CAWTRTEVQETQYF. In DNA form, the CDR3 reads TGTGCCTGGACCAGGACCGAAGTCCAAGAGACCCAGTACTTC. Combining the CDR3 with reference TRBV30 and TRBJ2-5 gives the whole variable domain SQTIHQWPATLVQPVGSPLSLECTVEGTSNPNLYWYRQAAGRGLQLLFYSVGIGQISSEVPQNLSASRPQDRQFILSSKKLLLSDSGFYLCAWTRTEVQETQYFGPGTRLLVL.

The chain employs TRBV30 and TRBJ1-5, with D perhaps matching TRBD1 (5 bases). The V gene lost 0 bases and the J gene lost 0 bases, with 9 bases spanning the gap. Looked up from germline, CDR1 is GTSNPN and CDR2 is SVGIG (reference sequence). This CDR3 has 15 residues. The CDR3 region has the DNA TGTGCCTGGAGTGTGGGGCAGTATAGCAATCAGCCCCAGCATTTT. Amino acids: CAWSVGQYSNQPQHF.

This clone was picked up a small number of times. J is TRBJ1-1 and V is TRBV10-3, with a weak D call TRBD1 (5 bases). V lost 6 bases, J lost 1 base, and 9 bases lay in between. The CDR3 is 13 amino acids. Germline-derived CDR1 and CDR2 are ENHRY and SYGVKD. For the CDR3, the DNA is TGTGCCATCAGCGGACACACGAACACTGAAGCTTTCTTT. Translating it yields CAISGHTNTEAFF.

The chain recombines TRBV2 with TRBJ2-6, with TRBD2 as a possible D gene (5 bases). CDR1 and CDR2 from the germline V gene are SNHLY and FYNNEI. The V and J ends lost 3 bases and 0 bases respectively, with 9 bases between them. The CDR3 is made up of 16 amino acids. The CDR3 DNA reads TGTGCCAGCAGTGAGAGGGTGATCTCTGGGGCCAACGTCCTGACTTTC. It is translated as CASSERVISGANVLTF.